This T cell receptor beta chain comes out of a study of shared clonotypes between healthy human individuals. CD8 cells classed as naive were CD45RO-negative and positively selected for CCR7, excluding terminally differentiated effector memory CD45RA+ cells. Nashville, Tennessee was home to all donors, each a Caucasian adult. As concerns this clone: Its cognate antigen is unknown. Other DNA sequences of this sample code for an identical CDR3.

The CDR3 contains 13 residues. Trimming took off 1 base at V and 6 bases at J, with 7 bases between the two ends. Germline CDR1 reads MGHRA; CDR2 reads YSYEKL. General observations from the study: Sharing across four donors was seen in 4% to 6.5% of naive CD4 clonotypes.

Deep-level settings were used for running the assay. Per the original data handling: Filtering differed because ImmunoSEQ produced junction-only sequences that carried no quality scores. Repertoires were generated with immunoSEQ multiplex PCR, while TCRdb's copy carries only in-frame clones and drops some. The DNA gave D and trimming, while V, J and clone size come from that table. The sample consists of roughly 1,800,000 clones, 85% to 95% of them appearing once. The sequence was obtained from a man aged 18 to 29 in good health. Material for sequencing was naive CD8+ T cells sorted from blood. The rearrangement uses TRBV4-1 and TRBJ2-1, with D perhaps matching TRBD2 (5 bases). DNA for the CDR3: TGCGCCAGCAGCCAAGTTGGGAGCAATGAGCAGTTCTTC. Its protein product is CASSQVGSNEQFF.